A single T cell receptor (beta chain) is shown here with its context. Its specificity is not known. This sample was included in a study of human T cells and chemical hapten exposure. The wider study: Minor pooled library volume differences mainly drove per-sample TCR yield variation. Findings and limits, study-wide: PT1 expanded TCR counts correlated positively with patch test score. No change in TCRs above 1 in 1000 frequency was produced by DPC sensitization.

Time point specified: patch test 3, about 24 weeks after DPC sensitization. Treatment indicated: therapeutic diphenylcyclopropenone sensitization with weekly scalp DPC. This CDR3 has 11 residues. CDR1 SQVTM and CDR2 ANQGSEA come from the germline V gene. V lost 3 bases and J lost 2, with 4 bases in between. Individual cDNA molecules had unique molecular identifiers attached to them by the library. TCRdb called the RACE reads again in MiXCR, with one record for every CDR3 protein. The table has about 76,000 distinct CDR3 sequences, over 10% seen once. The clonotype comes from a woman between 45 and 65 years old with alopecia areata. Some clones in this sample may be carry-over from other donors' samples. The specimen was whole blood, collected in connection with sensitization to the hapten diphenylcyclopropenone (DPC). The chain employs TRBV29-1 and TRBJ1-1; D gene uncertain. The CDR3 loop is CSVESNTEAFF. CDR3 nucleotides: TGCAGCGTTGAGAGTAACACTGAAGCTTTCTTT.